This is a list of T cell receptor beta chains from one sample in a study of Graves' ophthalmopathy and Graves' hyperthyroidism. TCRdb ran MiXCR on the multiplex PCR reads and lists one entry per CDR3 protein. Of about 400,000 distinct CDR3 sequences listed, roughly 20% were seen once; the top ten hold roughly 3%. The specimen sequenced was peripheral blood. Receptor source: a woman between 18 and 29 years old with stable Graves' hyperthyroidism. CDR3s include the opening cysteine and the closing phenylalanine or tryptophan. The D gene is left open where the match is weak. Clone sizes are given selectively: once, few, many, or a class where the clone is expanded.

d_call	clone_size	v_call	j_call	cdr3_nt	cdr3_aa
.	many	TRBV2	TRBJ2-3	TGTGCCAGCAGCAGGGCAGGTCCCACAGATACGCAGTATTTT	CASSRAGPTDTQYF
.	many	TRBV6-1	TRBJ1-5	TGTGCCAGCAGTGCCCCAGGGGATTGGAATCAGCCCCAGCATTTT	CASSAPGDWNQPQHF
.	many	TRBV27	TRBJ2-5	TGTGCCAGCAGGGACGGGAAAAGGGAGACCCAGTACTTC	CASRDGKRETQYF
TRBD1	many	TRBV14	TRBJ1-1	TGTGCCAGCAGCCAACCTAGACAGGGTGTGGCGAACACTGAAGCTTTCTTT	CASSQPRQGVANTEAFF
.	many	TRBV12-3/TRBV12-4	TRBJ1-1	TGTGCCAGCAGGATGACAGACACTGAAGCTTTCTTT	CASRMTDTEAFF
.	many	TRBV20-1	TRBJ1-3	TGCAGTGCTGGGGGGGTTGGTGCTGGAAACACCATATATTTT	CSAGGVGAGNTIYF
.	many	TRBV19	TRBJ2-6	TGTGCCAGTAGTATGAGGACAGTTGGCTACTCTGGGGCCAACGTCCTGACTTTC	CASSMRTVGYSGANVLTF
TRBD1	.	TRBV20-1	TRBJ2-5	TGCAGTGCTGGACAGGGGTTCGAGACCCAGTACTTC	CSAGQGFETQYF
.	few	TRBV30	TRBJ1-6	TGTGCCTGGAGTGTCGGCAGTACCTATAATTCACCCCTCCACTTT	CAWSVGSTYNSPLHF
.	many	TRBV25-1	TRBJ1-2	TGTGCCAGCAGTGAATTTGAGGACAGCTATGGCTACACCTTC	CASSEFEDSYGYTF
.	.	TRBV11-2	TRBJ2-7	TGTGCCAGCAGCTTAGACAGGGAGACGGTATACGAGCAGTACTTC	CASSLDRETVYEQYF
TRBD2	few	TRBV6-1	TRBJ2-7	TGTGCCAGCGAGCGGGAGGGCCGTAAGCAGTACTTC	CASEREGRKQYF
TRBD2	.	TRBV20-1	TRBJ2-5	TGCAGTGCTAGAGATAGGTCCCCGACTAGCGGGAGTAGGGCCCAGTACTTC	CSARDRSPTSGSRAQYF
.	many	TRBV20-1	TRBJ1-3	TGCAGTGCTAGGTCGCTGGGGCCTGGAAACACCATATATTTT	CSARSLGPGNTIYF
TRBD2	many	TRBV7-9	TRBJ2-7	TGTGCCAGCAGCTTAGCTAGCGGGAGGTACGAGCAGTACTTC	CASSLASGRYEQYF
.	many	TRBV5-6	TRBJ1-2	TGTGCCAGCAGCTTGGAGTCAGGGGAAAGGGGCTACACCTTC	CASSLESGERGYTF
TRBD1	many	TRBV28	TRBJ2-7	TGTGCCAGCACCCCACCGGGACAGGGGTCCTACGAGCAGTACTTC	CASTPPGQGSYEQYF
.	many	TRBV11-3	TRBJ1-6	TGTGCCAGCAGCTTACGCCTACGTTCACCCCTCCACTTT	CASSLRLRSPLHF
TRBD1	many	TRBV7-2	TRBJ2-5	TGTGCCAGCAGCTTAAGGGGACAGGGGTTCGAGACCCAGTACTTC	CASSLRGQGFETQYF
.	few	TRBV20-1	TRBJ1-6	TGCAGTGCTGGAGCCCTGGCGGGGGCTTATAATTCACCCCTCCACTTT	CSAGALAGAYNSPLHF
.	.	TRBV7-2	TRBJ2-5	TGTGCCAGCAGCTTAGGCCTAGCGCCCCAAGAGACCCAGTACTTC	CASSLGLAPQETQYF
TRBD1	.	TRBV19	TRBJ1-1	TGTGCCAGTAGTATCAGGGGGACGCTTATGAACACTGAAGCTTTCTTT	CASSIRGTLMNTEAFF
.	.	TRBV12-5	TRBJ1-1	TGTGCTAGTGGTTCGCCACAGATGAACACTGAAGCTTTCTTT	CASGSPQMNTEAFF
TRBD1	many	TRBV5-4	TRBJ1-2	TGTGCCAGCAGCACAGACAGGGTTAGCGGCTACACCTTC	CASSTDRVSGYTF
.	many	TRBV6-5	TRBJ1-5	TGTGCCAGCAGTTCCCAGGGGTATAGCAATCAGCCCCAGCATTTT	CASSSQGYSNQPQHF
.	many	TRBV9	TRBJ2-2	TGTGCCAGCGGCGTATCAAGATTAGCCACGAACACCGGGGAGCTGTTTTTT	CASGVSRLATNTGELFF
TRBD1	.	TRBV27	TRBJ2-7	TGTGCCAGCAGTATCATTCCGGGACAGGGCGAGCAGTACTTC	CASSIIPGQGEQYF
.	many	TRBV14	TRBJ1-2	TGTGCCAGCAGCCACACAGCATATGGCTACACCTTC	CASSHTAYGYTF
TRBD2	many	TRBV18	TRBJ2-7	TGTGCCAGCTCACCAACGGGACTAGCGGGAGATTACGAGCAGTACTTC	CASSPTGLAGDYEQYF
TRBD1	.	TRBV6-2/TRBV6-3	TRBJ1-2	TGTGCCAGCAGTTTAGGAGCAGGGGGCAGGGGCTACACCTTC	CASSLGAGGRGYTF
TRBD2	.	TRBV28	TRBJ2-7	TGTGCCAGCAGTTCCCCCATAGCGGGAGCGATCTACGAGCAGTACTTC	CASSSPIAGAIYEQYF
.	.	TRBV12-3/TRBV12-4	TRBJ1-2	TGTGCCAGCAGTTTTTTATTGCAGGGATTAAGGGGCTACACCTTC	CASSFLLQGLRGYTF
TRBD1	many	TRBV27	TRBJ1-5	TGTGCCAGCAGTTTTTCGCGGACAGGGCGGAATAATTGGCCCCAGCATTTT	CASSFSRTGRNNWPQHF
.	many	TRBV7-3	TRBJ2-2	TGTGCCAGCAGCCGCATCACAGGGTCCGGGGAGCTGTTTTTT	CASSRITGSGELFF
.	few	TRBV5-1	TRBJ1-5	TGCGCCAGCAGCACCGGTTGGGGAATTAATCAGCCCCAGCATTTT	CASSTGWGINQPQHF
.	many	TRBV20-1	TRBJ2-5	TGCAGTGCCCCGGACCAGCAGGCGGGAGAGACCCAGTACTTC	CSAPDQQAGETQYF
TRBD1	.	TRBV12-3/TRBV12-4	TRBJ2-2	TGTGCCAGCAGTCAGAACAGGGGGCATTCGAACACCGGGGAGCTGTTTTTT	CASSQNRGHSNTGELFF
.	many	TRBV6-1	TRBJ1-5	TGTGCCAGCAGTGAACGTGCAGGGTTGTATAGCAATCAGCCCCAGCATTTT	CASSERAGLYSNQPQHF
.	few	TRBV5-1	TRBJ1-3	TGCGCCAGCAGCTCCATACCTCCACAGGGTTCGGGAAACACCATATATTTT	CASSSIPPQGSGNTIYF
.	many	TRBV20-1	TRBJ2-5	TGCAGTGCTAACGGGGATCCCCGACAAGAGACCCAGTACTTC	CSANGDPRQETQYF
.	many	TRBV28	TRBJ2-7	TGTGCCAGCAGCTCACGGGCGGCTAGGGCGGTCTACGAGCAGTACTTC	CASSSRAARAVYEQYF
TRBD2	many	TRBV28	TRBJ2-7	TGTGCCAGCAGTCTACTAGCGGGAAGCTCCTACGAGCAGTACTTC	CASSLLAGSSYEQYF
.	many	TRBV15	TRBJ1-1	TGTGCCACCAGCAGAGATGCCAGGGAGGGCACTGAAGCTTTCTTT	CATSRDAREGTEAFF
.	once	TRBV6-2/TRBV6-3	TRBJ2-5	TGTGCCAGCAGTTGGACCGGGTGGGGGACCCAGTACTTC	CASSWTGWGTQYF
.	many	TRBV29-1	TRBJ1-1	TGCAGCGTGTCCAGGGGTGGGGGCACTGAAGCTTTCTTT	CSVSRGGGTEAFF
.	.	TRBV25-1	TRBJ1-2	TGTGCCAGCACTGGGGCAGGGACCGACTACACCTTC	CASTGAGTDYTF
TRBD2	many	TRBV12-3/TRBV12-4	TRBJ2-3	TGTGCCAGCAGTCCCCAGCGGGGCGCAGATACGCAGTATTTT	CASSPQRGADTQYF
TRBD1	few	TRBV13	TRBJ2-5	TGTGCCAGCAGCTCCGGGACAGGGTTATCGACCCAGTACTTC	CASSSGTGLSTQYF
TRBD2	.	TRBV28	TRBJ2-7	TGTGCCAGCAGTCCCGGACTAGCGGGGTTAGAGCAGTACTTC	CASSPGLAGLEQYF
TRBD1	.	TRBV24-1	TRBJ1-6	TGTGCCACCAGTGATGGGGCAGGGGGCGCGGGGTCACCCCTCCACTTT	CATSDGAGGAGSPLHF
.	.	TRBV28	TRBJ1-1	TGTGCCAGCAGTACGCATACCTACACTGAAGCTTTCTTT	CASSTHTYTEAFF
.	many	TRBV20-1	TRBJ2-7	TGCAGTGCTAGTCAACAGGGTGAGGTCTACGAGCAGTACTTC	CSASQQGEVYEQYF
.	few	TRBV14	TRBJ1-1	TGTGCCAGCAGCCAAGATTGGGGGGCTGGGGATTTGTTGAGTAAGAACACTGAAGCTTTCTTT	CASSQDWGAGDLLSKNTEAFF
.	many	TRBV7-2	TRBJ2-7	TGTGCCAGCAACAGACTAGGGGGCCTCTACGAGCAGTACTTC	CASNRLGGLYEQYF
.	many	TRBV28	TRBJ1-1	TGTGCCAGCAGCTGGTTGGCTCGGTTTGATGAAGCTTTCTTT	CASSWLARFDEAFF
.	many	TRBV28	TRBJ1-1	TGTGCCAGCAAAGGGAGTATCACTGAAGCTTTCTTT	CASKGSITEAFF
.	many	TRBV18	TRBJ2-5	TGTGCCAGCTCACCACCGGGATGGGAGACCCAGTACTTC	CASSPPGWETQYF
TRBD1	.	TRBV20-1	TRBJ1-5	TGCAGTGCTAGAGGGGCTCAAGGGGGCGCGGTTCAGCCCCAGCATTTT	CSARGAQGGAVQPQHF
.	many	TRBV20-1	TRBJ2-7	TGCAGTGCTACTCCAATTCCCCCTCGCTACGAGCAGTACTTC	CSATPIPPRYEQYF
TRBD2	many	TRBV27	TRBJ2-5	TGTGCCAGCAGTTTATACCCCCCCGGGAGGGAGACCCAGTACTTC	CASSLYPPGRETQYF